This TCR beta chain was observed in a study of molecular identifiers for immune sequencing clone quantification. TCRdb processed the PCR reads anew with MiXCR; each CDR3 protein has one entry. The sample contains under 600,000 distinct CDR3 sequences, around 23% of which appear only once. The CDR3 consists of 15 residues. Trimming took off 1 base at V and 4 bases at J, with 13 bases between the two ends. Looked up from germline, CDR1 is SGHDN and CDR2 is FVKESK. The gene calls are TRBV14 and TRBJ1-1; D is ambiguous. This TCR was sampled from a human donor in good health. Some libraries in this study had Jurkat cell RNA spiked in. Material for sequencing was naive CD8+ T cells from blood, with Jurkat cell RNA spiked in. Subset given: FACS-sorted CD8+CD4-CCR7+CD45RA+ naive T cells. Written as DNA, the CDR3 is TGTGCCAGCAGCCAAGGGTCGGCGGAACCCACTGAAGCTTTCTTT. Translating it yields CASSQGSAEPTEAFF.